This T cell receptor (beta chain) stems from a study of blood T cell repertoires in COVID-19. Across the study: The analysed material was cDNA or gDNA that came from T cells, B-cell-depleted T cells, or PBMCs.

This CDR3 is built from 13 residues. V was shortened by 6 bases and J by 5 bases, with 10 bases between the two germline ends. Per the original data handling: Counts of nucleated cells, estimated from reference gene primer amplification, were obtained. TCRdb's copy holds only in-frame clones and misses some; the assay was immunoSEQ multiplex PCR. The D gene and trimming were derived from the DNA, and the V and J assignments and clone size from that table. The sample holds 130,000 to 150,000 clones, around 78% seen once. This TCR derives from a woman aged 60-75 years with acute or convalescent COVID-19. The sequenced sample was peripheral blood. The chain employs TRBV12-3 or TRBV12-4 and TRBJ2-2, with a weak D call TRBD1 (6 bases). CDR3 sequence (DNA): TGTGCCAGCAGCCTAACAGGGACCGGGGAGCTGTTTTTT. It codes for CASSLTGTGELFF.